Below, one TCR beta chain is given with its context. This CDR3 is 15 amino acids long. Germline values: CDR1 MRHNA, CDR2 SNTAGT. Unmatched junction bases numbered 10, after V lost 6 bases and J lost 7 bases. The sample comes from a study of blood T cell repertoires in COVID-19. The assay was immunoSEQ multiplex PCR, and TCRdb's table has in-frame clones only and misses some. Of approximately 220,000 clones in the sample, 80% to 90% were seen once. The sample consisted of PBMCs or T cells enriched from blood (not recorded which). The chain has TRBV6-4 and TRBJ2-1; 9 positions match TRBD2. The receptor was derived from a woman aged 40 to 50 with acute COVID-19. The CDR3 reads CASRPAAGGPNEQFF. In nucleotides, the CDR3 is TGTGCCAGCAGACCGGCGGCGGGAGGGCCGAATGAGCAGTTCTTC.